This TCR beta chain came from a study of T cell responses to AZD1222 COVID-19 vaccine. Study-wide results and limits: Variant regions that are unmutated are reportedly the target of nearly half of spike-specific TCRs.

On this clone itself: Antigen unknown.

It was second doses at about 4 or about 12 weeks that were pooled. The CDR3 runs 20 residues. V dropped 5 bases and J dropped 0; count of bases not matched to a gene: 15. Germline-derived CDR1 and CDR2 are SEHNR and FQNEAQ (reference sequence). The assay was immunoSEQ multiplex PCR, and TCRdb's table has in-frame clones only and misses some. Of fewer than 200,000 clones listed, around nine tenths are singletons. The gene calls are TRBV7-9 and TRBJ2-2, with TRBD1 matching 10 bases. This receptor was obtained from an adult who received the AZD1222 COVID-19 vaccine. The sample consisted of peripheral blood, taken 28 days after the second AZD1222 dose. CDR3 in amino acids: CASSIRPGQGTEPNTGELFF. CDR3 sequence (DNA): TGTGCCAGCAGCATAAGACCGGGACAGGGGACCGAACCGAACACCGGGGAGCTGTTTTTT.